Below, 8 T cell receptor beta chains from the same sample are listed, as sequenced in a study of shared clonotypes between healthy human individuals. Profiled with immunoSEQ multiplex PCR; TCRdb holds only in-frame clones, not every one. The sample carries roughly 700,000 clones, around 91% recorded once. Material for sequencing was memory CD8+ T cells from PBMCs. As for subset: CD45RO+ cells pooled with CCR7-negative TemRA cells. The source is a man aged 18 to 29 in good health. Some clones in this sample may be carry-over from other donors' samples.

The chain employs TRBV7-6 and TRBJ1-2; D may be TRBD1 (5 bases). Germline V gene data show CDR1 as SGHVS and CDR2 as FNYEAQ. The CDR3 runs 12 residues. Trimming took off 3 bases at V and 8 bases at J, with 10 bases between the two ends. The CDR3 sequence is CASSLGPGGYTF. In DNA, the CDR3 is TGTGCCAGCAGCTTGGGGCCTGGAGGCTACACCTTC.

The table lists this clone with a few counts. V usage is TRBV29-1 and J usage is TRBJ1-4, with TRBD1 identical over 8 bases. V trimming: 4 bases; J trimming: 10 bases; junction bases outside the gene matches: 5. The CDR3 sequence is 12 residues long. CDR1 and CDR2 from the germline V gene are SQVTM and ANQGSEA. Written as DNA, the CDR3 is TGCAGCGTTGCGGGACAGGAAGGAAAACTGTTTTTT. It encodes CSVAGQEGKLFF.

In DNA, the CDR3 is TGCAGCGTTGTACGGGACAGGGAGGGGGGCTACACCTTC. Translating it yields CSVVRDREGGYTF. This chain uses TRBV29-1 with TRBJ1-2; 9 nucleotides line up with TRBD1. J lost 8 bases, V lost 4 bases, and 8 bases had no gene match. Germline CDR1 is SQVTM and CDR2 is ANQGSEA. CDR3 length equals 13 residues.

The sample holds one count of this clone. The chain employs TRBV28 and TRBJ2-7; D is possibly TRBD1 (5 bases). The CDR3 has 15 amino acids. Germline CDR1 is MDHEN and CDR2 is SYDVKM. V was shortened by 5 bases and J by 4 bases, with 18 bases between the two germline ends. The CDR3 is CASSVDAGMRYEQYF. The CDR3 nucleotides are TGTGCCAGCAGTGTAGATGCAGGGATGAGGTACGAGCAGTACTTC.

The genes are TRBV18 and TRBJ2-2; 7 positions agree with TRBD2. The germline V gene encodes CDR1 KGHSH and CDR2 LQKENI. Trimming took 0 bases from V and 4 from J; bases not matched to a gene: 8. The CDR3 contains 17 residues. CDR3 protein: CASSPPASGVSTGELFF. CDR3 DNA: TGTGCCAGCTCACCACCGGCCAGCGGGGTTTCCACCGGGGAGCTGTTTTTT.

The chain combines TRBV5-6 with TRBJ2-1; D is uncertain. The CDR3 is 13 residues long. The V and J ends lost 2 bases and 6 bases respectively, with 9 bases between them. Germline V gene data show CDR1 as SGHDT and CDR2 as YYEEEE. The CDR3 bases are TGTGCCAGCAGCTTATGGCCCTTCAATGAGCAGTTCTTC. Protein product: CASSLWPFNEQFF.

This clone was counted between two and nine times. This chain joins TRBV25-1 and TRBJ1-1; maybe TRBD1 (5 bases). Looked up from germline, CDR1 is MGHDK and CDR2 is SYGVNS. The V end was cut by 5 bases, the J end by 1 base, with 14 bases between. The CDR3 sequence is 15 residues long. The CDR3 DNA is TGTGCCAGCAGTTTTAAGGGGCTCTGGAACACTGAAGCTTTCTTT. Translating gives CASSFKGLWNTEAFF.

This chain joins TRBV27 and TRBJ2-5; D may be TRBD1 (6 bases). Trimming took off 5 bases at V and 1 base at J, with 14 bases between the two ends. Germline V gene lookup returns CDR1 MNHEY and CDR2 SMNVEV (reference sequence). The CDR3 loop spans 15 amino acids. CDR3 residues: CASSTRTDPQETQYF. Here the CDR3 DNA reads TGTGCCAGCAGTACTCGGACAGACCCCCAAGAGACCCAGTACTTC.